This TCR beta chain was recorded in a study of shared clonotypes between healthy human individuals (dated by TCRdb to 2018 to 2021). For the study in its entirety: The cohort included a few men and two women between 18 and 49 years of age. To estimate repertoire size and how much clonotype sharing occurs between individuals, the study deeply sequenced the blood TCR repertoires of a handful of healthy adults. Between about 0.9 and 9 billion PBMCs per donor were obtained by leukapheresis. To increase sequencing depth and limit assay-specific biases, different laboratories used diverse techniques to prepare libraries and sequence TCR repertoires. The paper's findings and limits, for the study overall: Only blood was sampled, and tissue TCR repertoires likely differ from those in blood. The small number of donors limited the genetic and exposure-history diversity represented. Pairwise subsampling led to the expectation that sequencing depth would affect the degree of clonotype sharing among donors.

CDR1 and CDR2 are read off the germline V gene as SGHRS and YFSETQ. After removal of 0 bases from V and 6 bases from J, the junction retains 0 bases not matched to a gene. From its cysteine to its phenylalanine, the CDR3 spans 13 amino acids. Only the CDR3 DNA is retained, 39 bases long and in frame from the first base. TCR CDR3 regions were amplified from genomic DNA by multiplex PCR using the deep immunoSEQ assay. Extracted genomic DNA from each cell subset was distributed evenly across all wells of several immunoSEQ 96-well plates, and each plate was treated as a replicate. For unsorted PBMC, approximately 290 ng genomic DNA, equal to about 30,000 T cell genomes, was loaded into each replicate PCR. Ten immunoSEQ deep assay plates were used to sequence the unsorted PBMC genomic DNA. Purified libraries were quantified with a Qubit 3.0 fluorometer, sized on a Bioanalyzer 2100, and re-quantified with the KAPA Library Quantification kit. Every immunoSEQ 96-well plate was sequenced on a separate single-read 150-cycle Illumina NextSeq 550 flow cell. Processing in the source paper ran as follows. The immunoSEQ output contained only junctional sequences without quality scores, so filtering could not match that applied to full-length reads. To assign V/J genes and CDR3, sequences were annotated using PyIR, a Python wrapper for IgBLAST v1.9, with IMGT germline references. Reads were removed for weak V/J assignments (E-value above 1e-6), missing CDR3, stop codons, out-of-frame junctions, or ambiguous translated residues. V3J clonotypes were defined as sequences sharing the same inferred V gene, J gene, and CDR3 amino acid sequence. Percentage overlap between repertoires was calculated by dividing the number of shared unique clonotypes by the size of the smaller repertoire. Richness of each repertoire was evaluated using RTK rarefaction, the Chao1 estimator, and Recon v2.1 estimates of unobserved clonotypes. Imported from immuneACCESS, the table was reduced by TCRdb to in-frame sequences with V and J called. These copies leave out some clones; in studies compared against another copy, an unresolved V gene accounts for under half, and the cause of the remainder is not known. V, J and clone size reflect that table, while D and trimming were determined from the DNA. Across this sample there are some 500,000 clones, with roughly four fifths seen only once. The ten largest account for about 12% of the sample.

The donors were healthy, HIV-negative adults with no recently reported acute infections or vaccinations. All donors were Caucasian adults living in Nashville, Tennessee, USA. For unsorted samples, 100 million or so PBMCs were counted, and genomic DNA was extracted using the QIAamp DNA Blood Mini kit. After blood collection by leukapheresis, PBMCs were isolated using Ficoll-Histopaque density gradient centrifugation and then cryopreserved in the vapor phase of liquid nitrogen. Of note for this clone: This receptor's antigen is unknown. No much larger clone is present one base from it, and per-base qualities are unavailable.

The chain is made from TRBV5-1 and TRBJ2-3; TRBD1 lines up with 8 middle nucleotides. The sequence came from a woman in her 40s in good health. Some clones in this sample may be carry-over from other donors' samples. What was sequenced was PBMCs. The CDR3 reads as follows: CASSLGQGDTQYF. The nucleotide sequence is TGCGCCAGCAGCTTGGGACAGGGGGATACGCAGTATTTT.